This T cell receptor beta chain was identified during a study of molecular identifiers for immune sequencing clone quantification. TCRdb reprocessed the PCR reads via MiXCR and lists one record per CDR3 protein. The table shows hundreds of thousands of distinct CDR3 sequences, with 25% occurring only once. The TCR comes from a human donor in good health. Some libraries in this study had Jurkat cell RNA spiked in. The source material was naive CD8+ T cells from blood, with Jurkat cell RNA spiked in. Subset specified: FACS-sorted CD8+CD4-CCR7+CD45RA+ naive T cells.

The CDR3 region has the DNA TGCGCCAGCAGACCACTCGCGGGGTCGGGGAACGAGCAGTACTTC. Protein: CASRPLAGSGNEQYF. V gene TRBV10-2 combines with J gene TRBJ2-7; D is perhaps TRBD2 (6 bases). The CDR3 has 15 residues. From germline, CDR1 is WSHSY and CDR2 SAAADI. V lost 6 bases and J 5 bases, leaving 20 bases between the germline ends.